The 15 T cell receptor beta chains listed next were all sequenced from one sample in a study of T cells in Graves' hyperthyroidism and ophthalmopathy. Amplification yielded TCR beta CDR3 regions, with RNA transcripts as the source. Researchers ran a first-round RT-PCR on the TCR CDR3 using the HTBI primer set. TCRdb reanalysed the multiplex PCR reads using MiXCR and keeps one entry per CDR3 protein. Here the sample spans hundreds of thousands of distinct CDR3 sequences, under 15% being singletons. Sequenced input: blood. The receptors stem from a woman under 40 with Graves' hyperthyroidism.

V and J are TRBV4-2 and TRBJ1-2, with D unclear. This CDR3 comprises 16 residues. V lost 0 bases and J 0 bases, leaving 11 bases between the germline ends. CDR1 is LGHNA, CDR2 YNFKEQ, per germline. CDR3 loop: CASSQEWAYSNYGYTF. CDR3 sequence (DNA): TGTGCCAGCAGCCAAGAGTGGGCGTACTCTAACTATGGCTACACCTTC.

V is TRBV3-1 and J is TRBJ2-7; 13 bases are shared with TRBD2. The CDR3 runs to 16 residues. V trimming: 1 base; J trimming: 5 bases; junction bases outside the gene matches: 5. Looked up from germline, CDR1 is LGHDT and CDR2 is YNNKEL (reference sequence). DNA of the CDR3: TGTGCCAGCAGCCAAGTAACTAGCGGGAGGGCCCACGAGCAGTACTTC. Protein sequence: CASSQVTSGRAHEQYF.

This chain links TRBV3-1 with TRBJ1-1; no clear D. Germline loops: CDR1 LGHDT, CDR2 YNNKEL (reference sequence). The V gene lost 2 bases and the J gene lost 11 bases, with 9 bases spanning the gap. The CDR3 consists of 11 residues. This chain's CDR3 is CASSQKSRAFF. The DNA of the CDR3 is TGTGCCAGCAGCCAAAAGAGCCGGGCTTTCTTT.

This clonotype has more than one count but fewer than ten. A read error may account for a junction end that differs from germline. J is TRBJ2-3 and V is TRBV24-1; D may be TRBD2 (5 bases). This CDR3 has 16 residues. In germline, CDR1 is KGHDR, CDR2 SFDVKD. CDR3 in amino acids: CATSEFGLASKDTQYF. Here the CDR3 DNA reads TGTGCCACCAGTGAATTTGGTCTGGCTAGCAAAGATACGCAGTATTTT.

The V and J genes are TRBV20-1 and TRBJ2-3; D is unresolved. The CDR3 totals 14 residues. Trimming cost V 2 bases and J 3 bases, with 12 bases left between them. Germline V gene data show CDR1 as DFQATT and CDR2 as SNEGSKA (reference sequence). CDR3 sequence: CSARHNKITDTQYF. The CDR3 DNA follows: TGCAGTGCTAGACATAACAAGATTACAGATACGCAGTATTTT.

The chain couples TRBV29-1 to TRBJ1-4; 9 bases agree with TRBD1. CDR3 length: 14 amino acids. V trimming: 1 base; J trimming: 6 bases; junction bases outside the gene matches: 3. Germline-derived CDR1 and CDR2 are SQVTM and ANQGSEA. The CDR3 nucleotides are TGCAGCGTTGAAGGGGGGACAGGGTATGAAAAACTGTTTTTT. It yields the protein CSVEGGTGYEKLFF.

This clonotype came up many times. The chain has TRBV12-3 or TRBV12-4 and TRBJ2-5; weak D call: TRBD2 (8 bases). CDR3 length: 14 residues. Trimming removed 7 bases at V and 5 bases at J, with 17 bases between. The CDR3 sequence is CASTREGAWETQYF. The CDR3 bases are TGTGCCAGCACCCGGGAGGGGGCGTGGGAGACCCAGTACTTC.

The sample holds many counts of this clonotype. V and J are TRBV5-1 and TRBJ2-1, with 7 bases fitting TRBD2. Per germline, CDR1 SGHRS and CDR2 YFSETQ. V was pared by 5 bases and J by 8 bases, with 10 bases of the junction left unmatched. The CDR3 has 14 residues. For the CDR3, the DNA is TGCGCCAGCAGTTCGGGGGGTGACATCGATGAGCAGTTCTTC. As protein: CASSSGGDIDEQFF.

This clonotype showed up just a few times. The chain is built from TRBV28 and TRBJ1-2; D is uncertain. This CDR3 has 11 amino acids. V dropped 3 bases and J dropped 5 bases, with 4 bases sitting between them. Germline V CDR1 and CDR2: MDHEN, SYDVKM. In DNA form, the CDR3 reads TGTGCCAGCAGTTTTTTGTATGGCTACACCTTC. The encoded protein is CASSFLYGYTF.

The chain links TRBV27 to TRBJ2-3, with D perhaps matching TRBD1 or TRBD2 (5 bases each). CDR1 and CDR2 from the germline V gene are MNHEY and SMNVEV (reference sequence). V lost 6 bases and J lost 2, with 21 bases in between. The CDR3 runs 17 residues. CDR3 loop: CASRQLPGRGNTDTQYF. The CDR3 bases are TGTGCCAGCAGGCAGTTACCCGGTCGGGGCAACACAGATACGCAGTATTTT.

The rearrangement links TRBV20-1 to TRBJ2-1; 8 bases fit TRBD1. Losses at the gene ends were 4 bases for V and 3 bases for J; bases not matched to a gene: 5. The germline gives CDR1 DFQATT, CDR2 SNEGSKA (reference sequence). This CDR3 comprises 14 residues. In nucleotides, the CDR3 is TGCAGTGCTACCCCACAGGGGGGCTACAATGAGCAGTTCTTC. Amino acids: CSATPQGGYNEQFF.

This clonotype has just a few counts. The chain recombines TRBV29-1 with TRBJ2-5; D remains unclear. The CDR3 runs 14 residues. V was shortened by 6 bases and J by 2 bases, with 16 bases between the two germline ends. Germline CDR1 SQVTM, CDR2 ANQGSEA. For the CDR3, the DNA is TGCAGCGTCCCCAATATCGTGTCACAAGAGACCCAGTACTTC. It is translated as CSVPNIVSQETQYF.

This clonotype was seen at least ten times. The V gene is TRBV15, the J gene TRBJ1-1, with D tentatively TRBD1 (5 bases). CDR1 is LNHNV, CDR2 YYDKDF, per germline (reference sequence). Trimming stripped 6 bases from V and 11 bases from J, with 19 bases between. The CDR3 runs 13 residues. The CDR3 sequence is CATRFRDSLEAFF. CDR3 DNA sequence: TGTGCCACCAGATTTCGGGACTCCCTTGAGGCTTTCTTT.

This clonotype was counted only a few times. The chain carries TRBV19 and TRBJ2-5, with 7 nucleotides matching TRBD2. The ends lost 3 bases at V and 5 bases at J; junction bases unmatched: 6. CDR3 length: 14 amino acids. Germline CDR1 LNHDA, CDR2 SQIVND (reference sequence). The DNA of the CDR3 is TGTGCCAGTAGTATCGCGGGAGAGGACGAGACCCAGTACTTC. This encodes CASSIAGEDETQYF. Full variable domain (outside the CDR3, taken from reference TRBV19 and TRBJ2-5): DGGITQSPKYLFRKEGQNVTLSCEQNLNHDAMYWYRQDPGQGLRLIYYSQIVNDFQKGDIAEGYSVSREKKESFPLTVTSAQKNPTAFYLCASSIAGEDETQYFGPGTRLLVL.

The rearrangement links TRBV19 to TRBJ2-4; D uncertain. Trimming stripped 3 bases from V and 0 bases from J, with 12 bases between. CDR3 length equals 16 residues. The germline V gene has CDR1 LNHDA and CDR2 SQIVND (reference sequence). The CDR3 is CASSMIPAQAKNIQYF. CDR3 coding DNA: TGTGCCAGTAGTATGATTCCAGCGCAAGCCAAAAACATTCAGTACTTC.